A single TCR beta chain is shown here with its context. Its antigen is unidentified. The entry originates in a study of beta chain features in type 1 diabetes. About the study: The patients were much like the healthy donors in age, gender and cell yields.

Regarding the study as a whole: Moderate yet significant TCRB CDR3 shortening was seen in Type 1 diabetes patients in all four CD4+ subsets.

Every participating donor gave one draw, a heparinised blood sample averaging about 110 mL. The isolated RNA, all of it, was reverse transcribed, so expressed TCRB transcripts were what got sequenced. Assay used: immunoSEQ multiplex PCR; TCRdb lists only in-frame clones, some missing. Here the sample spans approximately 270,000 clones, around 15% being singletons. Per the germline V gene, CDR1 is SQVTM and CDR2 is ANQGSEA. The CDR3 extends over 12 amino acids. Trimming removed 3 bases from V and 3 bases from J, with 7 bases in between. Sequenced: naive CD4+ T cells from blood. This clonotype originated in a man younger than 45 with type 1 diabetes. The chain carries TRBV29-1 and TRBJ2-3, with D perhaps TRBD2 (6 bases). Here the CDR3 reads CSVEEGTDTQYF. In DNA, the CDR3 is TGCAGCGTTGAGGAGGGAACAGATACGCAGTATTTT.